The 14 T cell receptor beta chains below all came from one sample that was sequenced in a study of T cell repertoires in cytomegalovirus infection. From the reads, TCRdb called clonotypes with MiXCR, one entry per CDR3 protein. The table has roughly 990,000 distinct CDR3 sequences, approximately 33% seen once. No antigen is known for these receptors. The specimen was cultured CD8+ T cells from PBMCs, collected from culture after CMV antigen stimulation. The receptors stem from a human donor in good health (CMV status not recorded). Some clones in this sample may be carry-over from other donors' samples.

CDR3 sequence: CASRLRGGELFF. CDR3 bases: TGTGCCAGCAGGTTGAGGGGCGGGGAGCTGTTTTTT. This chain uses TRBV5-6 with TRBJ2-2, with D perhaps assigned TRBD1 or TRBD2 (5 bases each). The CDR3 has 12 amino acids. The V gene's germline CDR1 is SGHDT and CDR2 YYEEEE. Trimming stripped 5 bases from V and 7 bases from J, with 9 bases between.

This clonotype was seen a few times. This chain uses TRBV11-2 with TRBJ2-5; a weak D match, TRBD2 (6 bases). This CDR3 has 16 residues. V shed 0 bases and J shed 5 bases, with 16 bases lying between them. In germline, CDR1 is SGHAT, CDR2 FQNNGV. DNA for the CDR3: TGTGCCAGCAGCTTAGAAAAAGGCCGAGGGAGGGAGACCCAGTACTTC. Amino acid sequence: CASSLEKGRGRETQYF.

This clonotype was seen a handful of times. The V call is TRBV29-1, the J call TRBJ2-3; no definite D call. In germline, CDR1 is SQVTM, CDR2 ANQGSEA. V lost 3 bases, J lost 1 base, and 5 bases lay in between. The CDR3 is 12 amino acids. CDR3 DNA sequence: TGCAGCGTTGAGGATCGCACAGATACGCAGTATTTT. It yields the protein CSVEDRTDTQYF.

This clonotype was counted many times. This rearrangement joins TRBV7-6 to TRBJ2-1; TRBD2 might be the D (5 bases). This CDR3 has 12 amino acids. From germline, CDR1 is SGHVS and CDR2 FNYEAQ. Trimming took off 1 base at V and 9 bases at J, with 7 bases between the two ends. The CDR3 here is CASSLDEGEQFF. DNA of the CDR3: TGTGCCAGCAGCTTAGATGAGGGTGAGCAGTTCTTC.

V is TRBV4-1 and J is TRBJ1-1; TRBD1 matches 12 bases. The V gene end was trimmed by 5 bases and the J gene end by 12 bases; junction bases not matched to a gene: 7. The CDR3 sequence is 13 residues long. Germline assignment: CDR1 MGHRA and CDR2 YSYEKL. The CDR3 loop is CASSTGTGGAPFF. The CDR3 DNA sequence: TGCGCCAGCAGCACCGGGACAGGGGGCGCACCTTTCTTT.

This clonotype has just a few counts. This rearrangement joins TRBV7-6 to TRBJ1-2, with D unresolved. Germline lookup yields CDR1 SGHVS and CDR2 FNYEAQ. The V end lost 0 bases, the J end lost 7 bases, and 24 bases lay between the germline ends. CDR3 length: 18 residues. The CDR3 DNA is TGTGCCAGCAGCTTAGCGCCCCTACCTTTGGAAATAACTCCTGGCTACACCTTC. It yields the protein CASSLAPLPLEITPGYTF.

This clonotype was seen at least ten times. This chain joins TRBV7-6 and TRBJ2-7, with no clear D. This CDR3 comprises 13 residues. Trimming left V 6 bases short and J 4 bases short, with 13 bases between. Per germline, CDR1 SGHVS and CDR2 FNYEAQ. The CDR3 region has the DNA TGTGCCAGCAGAGGCACTGGGGATTACGAGCAGTACTTC. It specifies CASRGTGDYEQYF.

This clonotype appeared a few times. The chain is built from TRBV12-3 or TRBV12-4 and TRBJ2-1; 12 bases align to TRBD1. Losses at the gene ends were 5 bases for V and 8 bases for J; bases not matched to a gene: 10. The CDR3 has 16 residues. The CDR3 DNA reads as TGTGCCAGCAGTCAAACCGGGACAGGGGGCGGTGATGAGCAGTTCTTC. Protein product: CASSQTGTGGGDEQFF.

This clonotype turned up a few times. The chain's CDR3 is CASSLTGEGNQPQHF. The DNA for the CDR3 is TGTGCCAGCAGTTTGACAGGGGAGGGCAATCAGCCCCAGCATTTT. The chain combines TRBV28 with TRBJ1-5; 8 bases match TRBD1. From germline, CDR1 is MDHEN and CDR2 SYDVKM. This CDR3 contains 15 residues. V shed 3 bases and J 2 bases; nucleotides not matched to a gene: 3.

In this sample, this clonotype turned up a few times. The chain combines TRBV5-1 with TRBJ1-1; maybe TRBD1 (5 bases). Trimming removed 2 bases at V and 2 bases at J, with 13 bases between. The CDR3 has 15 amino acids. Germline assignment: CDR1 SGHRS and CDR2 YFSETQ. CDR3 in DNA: TGCGCCAGCAGCTTTTTCGGGCAGGGAAACACTGAAGCTTTCTTT. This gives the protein CASSFFGQGNTEAFF.

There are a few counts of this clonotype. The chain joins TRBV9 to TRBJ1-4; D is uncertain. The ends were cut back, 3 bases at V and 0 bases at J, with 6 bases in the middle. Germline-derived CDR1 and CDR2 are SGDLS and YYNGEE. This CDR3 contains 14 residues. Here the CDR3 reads CASSAAATNEKLFF. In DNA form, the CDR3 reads TGTGCCAGCAGCGCCGCCGCAACTAATGAAAAACTGTTTTTT.

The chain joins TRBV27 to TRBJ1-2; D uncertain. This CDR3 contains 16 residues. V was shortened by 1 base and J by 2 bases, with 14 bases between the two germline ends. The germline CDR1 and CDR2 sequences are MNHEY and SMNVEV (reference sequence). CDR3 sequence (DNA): TGTGCCAGCAGTTTATTCTCCAGAAGTTTCAACTATGGCTACACCTTC. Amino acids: CASSLFSRSFNYGYTF.

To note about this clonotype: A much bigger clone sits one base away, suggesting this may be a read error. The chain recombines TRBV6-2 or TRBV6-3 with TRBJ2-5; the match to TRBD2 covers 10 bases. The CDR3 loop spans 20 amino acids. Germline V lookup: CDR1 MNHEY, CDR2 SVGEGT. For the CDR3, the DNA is TGTGCCAGCAGTCACTCGTCTCGGCTAGCGGGGGATGCCGAACAAGAGACCCAGTACTTC. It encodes CASSHSSRLAGDAEQETQYF.

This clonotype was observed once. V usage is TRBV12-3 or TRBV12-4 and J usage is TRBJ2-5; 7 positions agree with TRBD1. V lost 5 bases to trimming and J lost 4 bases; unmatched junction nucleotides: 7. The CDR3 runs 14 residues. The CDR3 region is CASSLHGTVETQYF. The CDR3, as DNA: TGTGCCAGCAGTCTACACGGGACAGTAGAGACCCAGTACTTC.